In this sample, the clone carrying this T cell receptor beta chain turned up a few times. No antigen is known for it. The data stem from a study of OX40 agonist ivuxolimab in advanced cancers. The overall study: An anti-OX40 (CD134) antibody with agonistic activity, ivuxolimab, was administered to patients. Study findings and constraints: By week 6 at 0.1 to 3.0 mg/kg, blood CD4+ and CD8+ T cells had expanded clonally.

The V end lost 0 bases, the J end lost 6 bases, and 5 bases lay between the germline ends. The CDR3 spans 13 residues. CDR1 and CDR2 (germline): ENHRY, SYGVKD. This table comes from immunoSEQ multiplex PCR, and its TCRdb copy is limited to in-frame clones, with some not included. This repertoire shows around 19,000 clones, roughly 70% found once; its top ten account for roughly 24%. The receptor was isolated from an adult with an advanced solid tumor such as melanoma, head and neck, liver or kidney cancer. The source was CD4+ or CD8+ T cells sorted from blood, collected in a trial of the OX40 agonist ivuxolimab. This sequence joins TRBV10-3 and TRBJ2-2; D remains unclear. CDR3 nucleotide sequence: TGTGCCATCAGTGAGTCTAGCCCCGGGGAGCTGTTTTTT. Its protein product is CAISESSPGELFF.